In its sample, the clone carrying this T cell receptor (beta chain) was seen many times. Its antigen is currently unknown. The sample comes from a study of CD8 T cells in ankylosing spondylitis. Whole-study results and caveats: As for the disease-linked clones, they showed a CD8+ phenotype and occurred at relatively low frequencies in peripheral blood. About eight highly homologous variants made up a TCR beta motif that seemed to typify ankylosing spondylitis blood. Disease-linked clones reportedly concentrated significantly in matched ankylosing spondylitis synovial fluid.

Quantitative molecular-barcoded 5'-RACE generated the TCR beta libraries. Via MiXCR, TCRdb re-called the 5' RACE reads, giving one row per CDR3 protein. The sample consists of about 130,000 distinct CDR3 sequences, around 9.3% of them appearing once. Trimming stripped 0 bases from V and 0 bases from J, with 4 bases between. The CDR3 totals 15 residues. Germline V lookup: CDR1 SGHRS, CDR2 YFSETQ. The chain uses TRBV5-1 and TRBJ2-6; D remains unclear. The source is a male donor with ankylosing spondylitis or in good health (not recorded which). Sequencing used blood, either unsorted or a sorted T cell fraction (not recorded which). The CDR3 DNA is TGCGCCAGCAGCTTGGTACCCTCTGGGGCCAACGTCCTGACTTTC. Translating it yields CASSLVPSGANVLTF.